Sequencing of this T cell receptor (beta chain) was carried out in a study of shared T cell receptors in the human thymus. This clone was recorded a few times. TCRdb's table, derived via immunoSEQ multiplex PCR, lists solely in-frame clones and lacks some. The top ten hold more than 0.01% of the sample, which has roughly 500,000 clones, 70% to 80% seen once. This CDR3 region has 16 residues. V lost 5 bases, J lost 1 base, and 16 bases lay in between. The germline V gene has CDR1 MRHNA and CDR2 SNTAGT. This same sample was also part of a study on human thymus T cells.

The receptor was isolated from a boy younger than two with a congenital heart defect. The V and J genes are TRBV6-4 and TRBJ2-3; D unclear. The sequencing sample was made of thymocytes. The CDR3 region is CASSPSDNQGTDTQYF. The CDR3 DNA reads as TGTGCCAGCAGTCCGTCGGATAACCAGGGCACAGATACGCAGTATTTT.